One TCR beta chain is described in this entry. Its antigen is unidentified. CDR1 is GTSNPN and CDR2 is SVGIG in the germline V gene (reference sequence). The CDR3 runs to 14 residues. V gave up 8 bases and J gave up 4 bases; unmatched junction bases: 6. The data belong to a study of cytomegalovirus exposure and HLA in healthy donors. Regarding the study as a whole: A later analysis linked a missense variant in DCLRE1C to the trimming of TCR beta V and J genes. Fewer N-insertions (relative to the approximately 670-donor mean) were reportedly seen in an Asian-associated ancestry cluster in a later analysis.

There were likely unrecorded immune exposures, though donors were nominally healthy when sampled. PCR involved 60 Vbeta and 13 Jbeta primers. Authors' data handling: There were tens of millions of unique TCR beta chains by a later count, and 10 million to 12 million of them were shared. The data were produced by immunoSEQ multiplex PCR, yet TCRdb's version contains in-frame clones alone and is incomplete. V, J and clone size are those of that table, while D and trimming were read from the DNA. The profile shows roughly 130,000 clones, roughly 78% of them singletons. The sample consisted of PBMCs. This chain uses TRBV30 with TRBJ2-1; 12 nucleotides line up with TRBD2. This TCR came from a man between 25 and 39 years old in good health and CMV-seronegative. The CDR3, as DNA: TGTGCCAGTACCGGGACTAGCGGGTACAATGAGCAGTTCTTC. Translating it yields CASTGTSGYNEQFF.